This T cell receptor beta chain emerged from a study of blood T cell repertoires in COVID-19. The CDR3 extends over 19 amino acids. V lost 0 bases, J lost 0 bases, and 20 bases lay in between. The germline CDR1 and CDR2 sequences are KGHSY and FQNENV. The method was immunoSEQ multiplex PCR; TCRdb's version includes in-frame clones alone and lacks a portion of them. The table has about 170,000 clones, around 81% seen once. This clonotype was sampled from a man in his sixties or seventies with active or convalescent COVID-19. The source material was peripheral blood. The chain joins TRBV16 to TRBJ1-1; a possible D gene is TRBD1 (5 bases). The CDR3 DNA reads as TGTGCCAGCAGCCAATCTCAATGGGGCAGTGGATTTATGAACACTGAAGCTTTCTTT. Amino acid sequence: CASSQSQWGSGFMNTEAFF.